This T cell receptor beta chain is drawn from a study of blood T cell repertoires in COVID-19. Looking at the study overall: Sources were T cells, B-cell-depleted T cells, or PBMCs; the material itself was cDNA or gDNA.

The CDR3 contains 14 residues. Looked up from germline, CDR1 is MGHDK and CDR2 is SYGVNS. V lost 6 bases to trimming and J lost 2 bases, with 11 bases between them. TCRdb keeps only in-frame clones here, not all; method: immunoSEQ multiplex PCR. This table has some 200,000 clones, roughly 90% appearing once. The age range of participants was about 18 to 90 years, with residence in about 25 US areas. The clonotype originates from a woman aged 40 to 50 with acute COVID-19. The V and J genes are TRBV25-1 and TRBJ1-3; D gene ambiguous. The specimen was PBMCs or T cells enriched from blood (not recorded which). CDR3 DNA: TGTGCCAGCAGAGCCGAAACCGCTGGAAACACCATATATTTT. The encoded protein is CASRAETAGNTIYF. Full variable domain (remainder filled in from reference TRBV25-1 and TRBJ1-3): EADIYQTPRYLVIGTGKKITLECSQTMGHDKMYWYQQDPGMELHLIHYSYGVNSTEKGDLSSESTVSRIRTEHFPLTLESARPSHTSQYLCASRAETAGNTIYFGEGSWLTVV.